This T cell receptor (beta chain) is from a study of shared clonotypes between healthy human individuals. Study-level information: Used for every donor were three CD4 naive, three CD4 memory, two CD8 naive and one CD8 memory plate. General study findings and limits: Clonotypes shared by all four sorted-subset donors had higher generation probabilities than non-shared clonotypes. In general, naive subsets displayed greater estimated richness than memory subsets did.

A word on this clone: The antigen is undetermined.

CDR1 SGHTA and CDR2 FQGTGA come from the germline V gene. This CDR3 has 13 amino acids. Trimming shortened V by 6 bases and J by 4 bases, and 9 bases separated the two germline ends. From CD4+ cells came CD45RA+ naive and CD45RA-negative memory subsets. Repertoires were generated with immunoSEQ multiplex PCR, while TCRdb's copy carries only in-frame clones and drops some. The sample consists of millions of clones, 80% to 95% of them appearing once. The sequencing sample was made of naive CD4+ T cells from PBMCs. The subset: CD45RA+ positively selected. The gene calls are TRBV7-3 and TRBJ2-2; TRBD1 or TRBD2 may be the D gene (5 bases each). The sequence was collected from a man between 18 and 29 years old in good health. Some clones in this sample may be carry-over from other donors' samples. The CDR3 spells CASSYGTTGELFF. In DNA form, the CDR3 reads TGTGCCAGCAGTTACGGGACCACCGGGGAGCTGTTTTTT. Drawing the rest from reference TRBV7-3 and TRBJ2-2, the complete variable domain is GAGVSQTPSNKVTEKGKYVELRCDPISGHTALYWYRQSLGQGPEFLIYFQGTGAADDSGLPNDRFFAVRPEGSVSTLKIQRTERGDSAVYLCASSYGTTGELFFGEGSRLTVL.